This T cell receptor beta chain is drawn from a study of T-cell memory formation after mild COVID-19. Study outcomes and limitations: SARS-CoV-2 specificity of second-wave clones peaking day 37 was unconfirmed. Several responding clones turned up in pre-infection memory, indicating that cross-reactive memory may have taken part. Largely, contracting CD4+ clones fell within CM and EM, and contracting CD8+ clones within EMRA. Day 15 to 85 contracting clones showed balanced CD4/CD8; later expanders leaned CD4+.

As for this clonotype: The antigen is not known.

MiXCR, run by TCRdb on the 5' RACE reads, gives a single entry per CDR3 protein. The sample comprises about 110,000 distinct CDR3 sequences, roughly a sixth of which are singletons, and approximately 5% rests with the top ten. Germline V gene lookup returns CDR1 DFQATT and CDR2 SNEGSKA (reference sequence). This CDR3 is 13 amino acids long. Trimming removed 6 bases from V and 4 bases from J; junction bases left unmatched: 2. This sequence originates from a man younger than 30 who had mild COVID-19 (a few samples of this study predate the infection). Cell type and time point are not known. The sample was PBMCs or a T cell subset sorted from them (not recorded which). J is TRBJ2-3 and V is TRBV20-1, with 12 positions matching TRBD2. This CDR3 is CSAPSGGADTQYF. The DNA for the CDR3 is TGCAGTGCCCCTAGCGGGGGGGCAGATACGCAGTATTTT.